One and the same sample provided the 16 T cell receptor beta chains below, sequenced in a study of shared clonotypes between healthy human individuals. Repertoires were generated with immunoSEQ multiplex PCR, while TCRdb's copy carries only in-frame clones and drops some. The table shows more than 550,000 clones, with around 91% occurring only once. The sample consisted of memory CD8+ T cells from PBMCs. Noted subset: CD45RO+ cells pooled with CCR7-negative TemRA cells. Receptors were obtained from a man aged 18 to 35 in good health. Some clones in this sample may be carry-over from other donors' samples.

CDR3 residues: CASRIGASPEAFF. The CDR3 bases are TGTGCCAGCCGTATCGGGGCTTCTCCTGAAGCTTTCTTT. The V and J genes are TRBV19 and TRBJ1-1, with TRBD1 as a possible D gene (5 bases). CDR1 and CDR2 from the germline V gene are LNHDA and SQIVND (reference sequence). The V end lost 9 bases, the J end lost 6 bases, and 17 bases lay between the germline ends. CDR3 length: 13 amino acids.

This clone has only one observation. This CDR3 is CASSLGDAEQYF. The CDR3 DNA is TGTGCCAGCAGCTTAGGGGACGCCGAGCAGTACTTC. This chain uses TRBV13 with TRBJ2-7, with D unresolved. This CDR3 is 12 amino acids long. CDR1 and CDR2 (germline): PRHDT, FYEKMQ (reference sequence). Trimming took 0 bases from V and 6 from J, leaving 6 bases between them.

The chain couples TRBV15 to TRBJ1-2; D might be TRBD1 (6 bases). CDR3 size: 16 residues. The germline V and J ends were trimmed by 0 bases and 4 bases, with 15 bases remaining between them. Germline V lookup: CDR1 LNHNV, CDR2 YYDKDF (reference sequence). CDR3: CATSRDRGAGGYGYTF. CDR3 DNA sequence: TGTGCCACCAGCAGAGATCGGGGGGCCGGTGGCTATGGCTACACCTTC.

The chain carries TRBV7-9 and TRBJ1-1; no definite D call. With 4 bases removed from V and 2 bases from J, the gap between germline ends came to 8 bases. The CDR3 loop spans 13 amino acids. CDR1 is SEHNR and CDR2 is FQNEAQ in the germline V gene (reference sequence). CDR3 amino acids: CASSSPANTEAFF. Here the CDR3 DNA reads TGTGCCAGCAGCTCCCCAGCTAACACTGAAGCTTTCTTT.

The V call is TRBV30, the J call TRBJ1-3; D is ambiguous. This CDR3 comprises 15 residues. The V end was cut by 4 bases, the J end by 7 bases, with 20 bases between. CDR1 and CDR2 from the germline V gene are GTSNPN and SVGIG (reference sequence). CDR3 protein: CAWKGSSDPYNTIYF. The DNA of the CDR3 is TGTGCCTGGAAGGGCTCCAGTGATCCCTACAACACCATATATTTT.

This clone was seen a few times. At the DNA level, this CDR3 is encoded by other sequences in the same sample as well. The V gene is TRBV30, the J gene TRBJ1-4; no definite D call. Trimming cost V 3 bases and J 7 bases, with 6 bases left between them. This CDR3 spans 11 amino acids. Germline assignment: CDR1 GTSNPN and CDR2 SVGIG (reference sequence). For the CDR3, the DNA is TGTGCCTGGAGCGTGAGTGAAAAACTGTTTTTT. Amino acid sequence: CAWSVSEKLFF.

CDR3 coding DNA: TGCAGCGTGCCAGGGAGCTCCTACAATGAGCAGTTCTTC. Its translation is CSVPGSSYNEQFF. This chain uses TRBV29-1 with TRBJ2-1; tentatively, D is TRBD1 or TRBD2 (5 bases each). This CDR3 is built from 13 residues. The germline V and J ends were trimmed by 6 bases and 0 bases, with 9 bases remaining between them. CDR1 is SQVTM, CDR2 ANQGSEA, per germline.

The V call is TRBV29-1, the J call TRBJ2-1; a weak D match, TRBD2 (6 bases). V was shortened by 3 bases and J by 4 bases, with 19 bases between the two germline ends. The CDR3 loop spans 16 amino acids. Germline V CDR1 and CDR2: SQVTM, ANQGSEA. The CDR3 spells CSVEEGTVPPYNEQFF. For the CDR3, the DNA is TGCAGCGTTGAGGAGGGCACTGTCCCTCCTTACAATGAGCAGTTCTTC.

The rearrangement uses TRBV6-6 and TRBJ2-7, with 9 nucleotides matching TRBD1. This CDR3 is 14 amino acids long. Per germline, CDR1 MNHNY and CDR2 SVGAGI (reference sequence). Trimming cost V 2 bases and J 5 bases; bases outside gene matches: 4. The chain's CDR3 is CASSYRDRDHEQYF. CDR3 sequence (DNA): TGTGCCAGCAGTTACCGGGACAGGGACCACGAGCAGTACTTC.

This sequence joins TRBV2 and TRBJ1-5; 9 bases agree with TRBD1. The ends lost 4 bases at V and 4 bases at J; junction bases unmatched: 5. The germline gives CDR1 SNHLY, CDR2 FYNNEI. This CDR3 is built from 15 residues. The CDR3 DNA follows: TGTGCCAGCAGTGGGACAGGGGTACGGAATCAGCCCCAGCATTTT. Its translation is CASSGTGVRNQPQHF. The whole variable domain, filled in from reference TRBV2 and TRBJ1-5, reads EPEVTQTPSHQVTQMGQEVILRCVPISNHLYFYWYRQILGQKVEFLVSFYNNEISEKSEIFDDQFSVERPDGSNFTLKIRSTKLEDSAMYFCASSGTGVRNQPQHFGDGTRLSIL.

The rearrangement uses TRBV27 and TRBJ1-2; D call uncertain. This CDR3 region has 14 residues. Germline V gives CDR1 MNHEY, CDR2 SMNVEV (reference sequence). Trimming removed 7 bases from V and 4 bases from J, with 16 bases in between. In DNA, the CDR3 is TGTGCCAGCAAAACCGTTACCGGGCCCTATGGCTACACCTTC. Protein: CASKTVTGPYGYTF.

CDR3 in amino acids: CASSALAGGLFNEQFF. CDR3 sequence (DNA): TGTGCCAGCAGTGCCTTAGCGGGAGGGCTCTTCAATGAGCAGTTCTTC. The rearrangement links TRBV6-1 to TRBJ2-1; 11 bases agree with TRBD2. The length of the CDR3 is 16 residues. Germline CDR1 and CDR2: MNHNS and SASEGT. J lost 6 bases, V lost 4 bases, and 8 bases had no gene match.

This rearrangement joins TRBV14 to TRBJ2-5; D gene ambiguous. V lost 5 bases and J 5 bases, leaving 12 bases between the germline ends. Germline V lookup: CDR1 SGHDN, CDR2 FVKESK. The CDR3 spans 13 residues. CDR3 in DNA: TGTGCCAGCAGCGCTGGATTCGGGGAGACCCAGTACTTC. Encoded protein: CASSAGFGETQYF.

The chain is built from TRBV9 and TRBJ2-7, with D possibly being TRBD2 (5 bases). The CDR3 sequence is 14 residues long. From germline, CDR1 is SGDLS and CDR2 YYNGEE. Trimming cost V 3 bases and J 0 bases, with 10 bases left between them. The CDR3 DNA reads TGTGCCAGCAGCGCGGACGGGGTCTCCTACGAGCAGTACTTC. Translated: CASSADGVSYEQYF.

The rearrangement links TRBV4-3 to TRBJ2-3, with 7 bases matching TRBD2. V lost 4 bases and J lost 3; bases outside the gene matches: 7. There are 15 residues in the CDR3. The V gene's germline CDR1 is LGHNA and CDR2 YSLEER. CDR3 sequence: CASSRGGRETDTQYF. DNA of the CDR3: TGCGCCAGCAGCCGTGGCGGGAGAGAAACAGATACGCAGTATTTT.

The chain links TRBV28 to TRBJ2-2; D is perhaps TRBD1 or TRBD2 (6 bases each). The CDR3 totals 15 residues. The V end was cut by 8 bases, the J end by 5 bases, with 18 bases between. CDR1 is MDHEN, CDR2 SYDVKM, per germline. The CDR3 region is CASRPGAPMTGELFF. CDR3 DNA: TGTGCCAGCCGCCCGGGGGCCCCCATGACCGGGGAGCTGTTTTTT.